The source of this TCR beta chain is a study of T cell repertoires in cytomegalovirus infection. The wider study: It can be stated that public TCR beta signatures indicated CMV infection as well as a matching HLA type.

Overall study findings and caveats: What dominated the ex vivo response were HLA-C-restricted CMV-specific TCR beta clonotypes. Accumulated public TCR beta family frequency recognized individuals carrying CMV together with the relevant HLA.

Turning to this clonotype: Its antigen is still unknown.

Each CDR3 protein is one row after TCRdb ran MiXCR on the reads. Here the sample spans fewer than 700,000 distinct CDR3 sequences, 24% being singletons. This clonotype was sampled from a human donor in good health (CMV status not recorded). Some clones in this sample may be carry-over from other donors' samples. What was sequenced was CD8+ T cells from PBMCs.

The CDR3, as DNA: TGTGCCAGCAGCCAAGACGTCGGGACTGAAGCTTTCTTT. Protein: CASSQDVGTEAFF. This chain uses TRBV14 with TRBJ1-1; D gene uncertain. The CDR3 spans 13 residues. Germline CDR1 and CDR2: SGHDN and FVKESK. V lost 0 bases and J 5 bases, leaving 7 bases between the germline ends.